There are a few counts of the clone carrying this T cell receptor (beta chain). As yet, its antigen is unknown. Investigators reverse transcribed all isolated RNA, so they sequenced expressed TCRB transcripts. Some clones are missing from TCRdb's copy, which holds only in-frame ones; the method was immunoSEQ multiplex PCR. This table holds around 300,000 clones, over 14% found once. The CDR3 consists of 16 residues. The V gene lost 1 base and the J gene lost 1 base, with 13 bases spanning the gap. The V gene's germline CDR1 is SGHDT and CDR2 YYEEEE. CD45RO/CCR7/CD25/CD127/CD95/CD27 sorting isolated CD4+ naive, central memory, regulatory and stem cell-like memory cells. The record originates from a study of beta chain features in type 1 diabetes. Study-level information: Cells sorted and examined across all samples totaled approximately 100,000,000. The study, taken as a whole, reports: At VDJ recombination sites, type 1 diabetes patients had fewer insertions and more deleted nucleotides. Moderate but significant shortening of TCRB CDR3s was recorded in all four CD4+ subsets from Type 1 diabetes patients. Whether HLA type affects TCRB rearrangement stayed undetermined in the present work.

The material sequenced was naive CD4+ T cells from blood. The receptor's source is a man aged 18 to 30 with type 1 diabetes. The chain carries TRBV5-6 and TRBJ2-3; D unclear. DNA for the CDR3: TGTGCCAGCAGCTTGTCCCCGCTCCGGGGCACAGATACGCAGTATTTT. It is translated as CASSLSPLRGTDTQYF.